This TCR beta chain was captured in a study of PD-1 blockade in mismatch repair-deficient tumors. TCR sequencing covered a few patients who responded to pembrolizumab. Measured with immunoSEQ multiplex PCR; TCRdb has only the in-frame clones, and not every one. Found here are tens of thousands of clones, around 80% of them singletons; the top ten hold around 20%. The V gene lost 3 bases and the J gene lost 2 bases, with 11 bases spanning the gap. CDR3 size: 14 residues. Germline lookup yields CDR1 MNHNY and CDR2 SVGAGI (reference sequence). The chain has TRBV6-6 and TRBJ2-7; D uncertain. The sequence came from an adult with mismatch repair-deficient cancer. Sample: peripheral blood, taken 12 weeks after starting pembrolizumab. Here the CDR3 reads CASSYQEWAYEQYF. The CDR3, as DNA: TGTGCCAGCAGTTATCAAGAGTGGGCCTACGAGCAGTACTTC.